The entry below gives a single TCR beta chain sequence along with its context. The method was immunoSEQ multiplex PCR; TCRdb's version includes in-frame clones alone and lacks a portion of them. The profile covers some 89,000 clones, with 80% to 90% appearing a single time and roughly 1.9% taken by the ten largest. The CDR3 covers 16 residues. With V trimmed by 2 bases and J by 3 bases, 7 bases remained unmatched. Germline lookup yields CDR1 MNHEY and CDR2 SVGAGI. This sample was included in a study of OX40 agonist ivuxolimab in advanced cancers. The chain combines TRBV6-5 with TRBJ2-7; 10 nucleotides line up with TRBD1. Specimen: CD4+ or CD8+ T cells sorted from blood, collected in a trial of the OX40 agonist ivuxolimab. This sequence was found in an adult with an advanced solid tumor such as melanoma, head and neck, liver or kidney cancer. In nucleotides, the CDR3 is TGTGCCAGCAGTTACGACACCCGGGACAGGGGCTACGAGCAGTACTTC. It specifies CASSYDTRDRGYEQYF.